This entry is about one T cell receptor beta chain. This clonotype was seen many times. The clone's antigen remains unknown. Base qualities are not at hand, and no much larger clone is one base apart. Stable Graves' hyperthyroidism was defined as the absence of progression to ophthalmopathy over 18 months of follow-up. Hyperthyroidism patients were aged 18 to 65 years and newly diagnosed, with disease duration of less than 2 months. Exclusion was applied to patients with uncontrolled infections, other autoimmune diseases, pregnancy or lactation. Diagnoses relied on clinical symptoms, serum thyroxine and TRAb, thyroid ultrasound and orbital computed tomography. Ficoll-Paque density gradient centrifugation was used to isolate PBMCs from around 10 ml of fresh peripheral blood. Total RNA was extracted using Trizol reagent, and RNA quality was assessed on an Agilent 2100 Bioanalyzer. The CDR3 sequence holds 15 residues, the cysteine and phenylalanine included. Only the CDR3 DNA is retained, 45 bases long and in frame from the first base. V drops 3 bases and J drops 2 bases, leaving 13 bases in between. CDR1 MGHDK and CDR2 SYGVNS were looked up in the germline V gene.

This record comes from a study of T cells in Graves' hyperthyroidism and ophthalmopathy (dated by TCRdb to 2018 to 2020). At the level of the whole study: Peripheral blood samples were taken at initial diagnosis, before any treatment was given. Prospective prediction of ophthalmopathy was tested in an independent validation cohort of 18 to 20 hyperthyroidism patients and some 17 patients who later progressed to ophthalmopathy. The study also compared thyroid tissue and blood T-cell repertoires from over 5 Graves' hyperthyroidism patients. After blood sampling, hyperthyroidism patients were treated with methimazole at a starting dose of 30 mg daily, and ophthalmopathy patients were treated with high-dose intravenous methylprednisolone. The 75 to 100 discovery patients were divided at random into training and test sets in a 7:3 ratio. The paper describes TCR Vbeta CDR3 sequencing of 140 or so peripheral blood samples, made up of about 41 ophthalmopathy patients, 70 to 80 hyperthyroidism patients and roughly 17 progressor patients. A discovery cohort of about 96 patients, fewer than 50 with Graves' ophthalmopathy and 57 with stable Graves' hyperthyroidism, was used to find distinguishing TCR V-J signatures.

Overall results and qualifications from the work: Ophthalmopathy was separated from stable hyperthyroidism by a 13 V-J signature model, with around 90% sensitivity and about 81% specificity obtained in cross-validation and 80%/75% obtained in testing. Sample size was not statistically predetermined, and investigators were not blinded to group allocation. In validation, the model predicted progression to ophthalmopathy a median of around 6.5 months before onset, with over 55% sensitivity and around 76% specificity. Most expanded thyroid clonotypes (frequency above 0.001) were also detected in blood, a finding suggesting that blood repertoires may reflect thyroid immune responses.

The TCR beta CDR3 regions were amplified from RNA transcripts. The first round of RT-PCR for the TCR CDR3 was performed with the HTBI primer set and the Qiagen OneStep RT-PCR kit. A second multiplex PCR round built the libraries, followed by size selection and purification. Sequencing of the libraries was done on an Illumina HiSeq2000 using paired-end 100 bp reads. In the paper's pipeline: SOAPnuke was used to process the raw data, with reads discarded if the reads contained adapters or uncalled bases, had a mean Phred below 15, or lacked an exact constant-primer or identifier match. High-quality paired reads were merged with COPE v1.2.5, and unique nucleotide sequences were defined as clonotypes. Clonotypes were aligned to IMGT TRBV, TRBD and TRBJ reference segments using MiTCR v1.1. The analysis included only V-J combinations with a frequency above 0.0001, which together covered about 99% of the repertoires. The TCS score was defined as the ratio of F50 (clonal expansion) to E x V (chaos), calculated using BLOSUM62-based TCRdist between CDR3 peptides within each V-J. Welch's t-statistics and random forest reduced fewer than 600 V-J features to under 15, which were used in a naive Bayes classifier (R e1071). The public reads were run again by TCRdb, first through fastp at Q25 and then through MiXCR, and only productive beta chains were kept. CDR3 protein sequences are deduplicated, and each keeps its most common genes and DNA. For this entry, the V and J calls and clone size follow TCRdb and not the study's own pipeline. The sample yields 200,000 to 250,000 distinct CDR3 sequences; 17% were counted once. Together, the top ten hold 50% of the sample.

This receptor was taken from a man aged 45-65 years with Graves' hyperthyroidism. What was sequenced was blood. The sequence links TRBV25-1 to TRBJ2-5, with the D gene possibly TRBD1 or TRBD2, each one fitting 5 bases. The CDR3 region: CASSDWGSTQETQYF. The DNA sequence follows: TGTGCCAGCAGTGATTGGGGGTCAACTCAAGAGACCCAGTACTTC.